This T cell receptor (beta chain) appears in the sequencing data of a study of blood T cell repertoires in COVID-19. Study-level information: The samples span acute and convalescent COVID-19 from the United States, Italy and Spain.

Sequencing used immunoSEQ multiplex PCR; TCRdb keeps in-frame clones, though not all of them. The sample includes roughly 430,000 clones, roughly 90% of them seen just once. This CDR3 is 17 amino acids long. From germline, CDR1 is LGHDT and CDR2 YNNKEL (reference sequence). J gave up 4 bases and V 0 bases, and 9 bases lay outside the gene matches. Adults between roughly 18 and 90 years of age took part from 24 US areas. The rearrangement links TRBV3-1 (or the pseudogene TRBV3-2) to TRBJ1-2; 9 bases line up with TRBD1. The receptor comes from a woman aged 40 to 49 with acute COVID-19. Sequences were obtained from PBMCs or T cells enriched from blood (not recorded which). The CDR3 region has the DNA TGTGCCAGCAGCCAAGATACCGGGACAGGGAGAAGCTATGGCTACACCTTC. Its translation: CASSQDTGTGRSYGYTF.